Each of the 14 T cell receptor beta chains below was sequenced from the same sample in a study of CD8 T cells in Susac syndrome. Random hexamers primed reverse transcription of about 0.45 to 1 ug RNA. TCRdb analysed the immunoSEQ multiplex PCR reads with MiXCR anew, one entry per CDR3 protein. This table has 140,000 to 150,000 distinct CDR3 sequences, roughly 96% appearing once. Source material: CD4+ T cells from PBMCs. All receptors come from a human donor with multiple sclerosis.

V is TRBV11-2 and J is TRBJ2-1; 9 positions match TRBD2. The CDR3 runs to 17 residues. Germline CDR1 reads SGHAT; CDR2 reads FQNNGV. The junction had 10 bases not matched to a gene; V was cut back by 2 bases and J by 5 bases. The CDR3 DNA is TGTGCCAGCAGCTTATTGGGCGGGGGGGTTTCCCACAATGAGCAGTTCTTC. Translated, it gives CASSLLGGGVSHNEQFF.

The chain couples TRBV14 to TRBJ2-1; 11 positions match TRBD2. Germline values: CDR1 SGHDN, CDR2 FVKESK. CDR3 length: 15 amino acids. The trim removed 4 bases at V and 9 bases at J, leaving 8 bases unmatched. CDR3 DNA: TGTGCCAGCAGCCTTATAGCGGGAGGGCCGGGTGAGCAGTTCTTC. Amino acids: CASSLIAGGPGEQFF.

The chain has TRBV27 and TRBJ1-6; the D gene is possibly TRBD1 (6 bases). The CDR3 extends over 14 amino acids. V was clipped by 3 bases and J by 5 bases, with 8 bases between them. The germline gives CDR1 MNHEY, CDR2 SMNVEV (reference sequence). CDR3 amino acids: CASSFYRDNSPLHF. The CDR3 bases are TGTGCCAGCAGTTTTTACAGGGATAATTCACCCCTCCACTTT.

The chain employs TRBV15 and TRBJ2-7; D gene unclear. Trimming took 0 bases from V and 0 from J, leaving 9 bases between them. Per germline, CDR1 LNHNV and CDR2 YYDKDF (reference sequence). The CDR3 extends over 15 amino acids. CDR3 sequence: CATSRDQAVSYEQYF. CDR3 DNA sequence: TGTGCCACCAGCAGAGATCAGGCGGTCTCCTACGAGCAGTACTTC.

The V call is TRBV6-5, the J call TRBJ1-1; perhaps TRBD1 as D (6 bases). Trimming stripped 7 bases from V and 1 base from J, with 10 bases between. Germline V gene sequence: CDR1 MNHEY, CDR2 SVGAGI. The CDR3 is 13 residues long. The CDR3 region has the DNA TGTGCCAGCACCTTGGACAGGAACACTGAAGCTTTCTTT. Amino acids: CASTLDRNTEAFF.

V and J are TRBV29-1 and TRBJ2-1, with 9 nucleotides matching TRBD2. Looked up from germline, CDR1 is SQVTM and CDR2 is ANQGSEA. After removal of 5 bases from V and 9 bases from J, the junction contained 20 bases not matched to a gene. This CDR3 is built from 17 residues. The CDR3 reads CSVQGRAIGAGGVEQFF. CDR3 nucleotide sequence: TGCAGCGTTCAAGGCAGGGCTATTGGTGCGGGGGGGGTTGAGCAGTTCTTC.

The gene calls are TRBV27 and TRBJ2-7; D gene uncertain. V lost 5 bases, J lost 3 bases, and 17 bases lay in between. This CDR3 contains 15 residues. Germline V gene lookup returns CDR1 MNHEY and CDR2 SMNVEV (reference sequence). The CDR3 nucleotides read TGTGCCAGCAGTCTGCGACCCACGGACCTCTACGAGCAGTACTTC. Protein sequence: CASSLRPTDLYEQYF.

The V and J genes are TRBV6-1 and TRBJ2-3; 7 bases agree with TRBD2. In germline, CDR1 is MNHNS, CDR2 SASEGT. The junction had 11 bases not matched to a gene; V was cut back by 5 bases and J by 0 bases. The CDR3 runs to 17 residues. CDR3 nucleotide sequence: TGTGCCAGCAGTAATCTCCTAGCGGAGGATAGCACAGATACGCAGTATTTT. This translates into CASSNLLAEDSTDTQYF.

CDR3 sequence (DNA): TGTGCCAGCAGCCCCCAGGGGAGGGGGGAGCAGTACTTC. It is translated as CASSPQGRGEQYF. The chain combines TRBV13 with TRBJ2-7; tentative D call: TRBD2 (7 bases). CDR1 and CDR2 from the germline V gene are PRHDT and FYEKMQ (reference sequence). The CDR3 length is 13 residues. V gave up 5 bases and J gave up 7 bases, with 15 bases separating them.

The chain is built from TRBV5-1 and TRBJ1-2, with D unresolved. This CDR3 spans 14 amino acids. The V and J ends lost 0 bases and 4 bases respectively, with 10 bases between them. Germline V gene sequence: CDR1 SGHRS, CDR2 YFSETQ. CDR3 amino acids: CASSLEGRSYGYTF. Here the CDR3 DNA reads TGCGCCAGCAGCTTGGAGGGCAGGAGCTATGGCTACACCTTC.

The chain recombines TRBV15 with TRBJ1-1; 7 nucleotides match TRBD1. Per the germline V gene, CDR1 is LNHNV and CDR2 is YYDKDF (reference sequence). Trimming at V came to 2 bases and at J to 1 base, leaving 7 bases not matched to a gene. The CDR3 runs 16 residues. The CDR3 coding sequence is TGTGCCACCAGCAGACAGGGGGGACTAAAGAACACTGAAGCTTTCTTT. It yields the protein CATSRQGGLKNTEAFF.

V and J are TRBV12-3 or TRBV12-4 and TRBJ2-1, with 8 bases that match TRBD1. The CDR3 contains 16 residues. The junction had 14 bases not matched to a gene; V was cut back by 6 bases and J by 7 bases. The CDR3 DNA sequence: TGTGCCAGCAGCCTCCAGGGGGCTAGCGTTAAAAATGAGCAGTTCTTC. As protein: CASSLQGASVKNEQFF.

This rearrangement joins TRBV29-1 to TRBJ2-7; TRBD1 matches 7 bases. The germline gives CDR1 SQVTM, CDR2 ANQGSEA. The J segment lost 4 bases and the V segment lost 5 bases, leaving 5 bases of the junction unmatched. CDR3 length: 12 residues. The DNA for the CDR3 is TGCAGCGTTATACAGGGGTTGTACGAGCAGTACTTC. The encoded protein is CSVIQGLYEQYF.

The V gene is TRBV20-1, the J gene TRBJ2-7, with D hard to call. Germline CDR1 reads DFQATT; CDR2 reads SNEGSKA (reference sequence). The CDR3 is 13 residues long. Trimming took off 1 base at V and 1 base at J, with 8 bases between the two ends. In DNA, the CDR3 is TGCAGTGCTAGAGTTGGCTTTTCCTACGAGCAGTACTTC. Protein product: CSARVGFSYEQYF.